The 30 T cell receptor beta chains below come from one sample, sequenced in a study of spatial heterogeneity in lung cancer. One entry per CDR3 protein results from TCRdb running MiXCR on the 5' RACE reads. Here the sample spans 40,000 or so distinct CDR3 sequences, 7.5% being singletons. As to time point: sample taken at primary tumor resection. This specimen was PBMCs, taken at surgery. These receptor sequences come from a male donor with early-stage non-small cell lung cancer.

This clonotype has at least ten counts. The chain joins TRBV4-3 to TRBJ2-1; D may correspond to TRBD1 or TRBD2 (5 bases each). Germline V gives CDR1 LGHNA, CDR2 YSLEER. The length of the CDR3 is 17 residues. V gave up 0 bases and J gave up 2 bases, with 14 bases separating them. CDR3 bases: TGCGCCAGCAGCCAAGATGCCGGGACGGGGACCTACAATGAGCAGTTCTTC. This encodes CASSQDAGTGTYNEQFF.

This clonotype came up a few times. This sequence joins TRBV10-3 and TRBJ2-5; 12 bases align to TRBD1. Germline V gene data show CDR1 as ENHRY and CDR2 as SYGVKD. There are 14 residues in the CDR3. With V trimmed by 10 bases and J by 2 bases, 5 bases remained unmatched. The CDR3 nucleotides read TGTGCCACCGAGGGACAGGGGGCACAAGAGACCCAGTACTTC. Protein product: CATEGQGAQETQYF.

This clonotype was counted many times. CDR3 residues: CSAGDPQLGTDTQYF. Written as DNA, the CDR3 is TGCAGTGCCGGGGACCCCCAGCTAGGCACAGATACGCAGTATTTT. The chain combines TRBV20-1 with TRBJ2-3; the D gene could be TRBD1 or TRBD2 (5 bases each). CDR3 length equals 15 residues. Trimming pared 6 bases from V and 1 base from J, leaving 17 bases between. Germline V gene data show CDR1 as DFQATT and CDR2 as SNEGSKA (reference sequence).

This clonotype was recorded a few times. The chain joins TRBV19 to TRBJ2-7; 10 bases agree with TRBD2. CDR3 length: 13 amino acids. CDR1 is LNHDA, CDR2 SQIVND, per germline (reference sequence). The V gene end was trimmed by 4 bases and the J gene end by 6 bases; junction bases not matched to a gene: 3. DNA for the CDR3: TGTGCCAGTAGTACGGGACTAGCGATCGAGCAGTACTTC. This codes for CASSTGLAIEQYF.

CDR3 coding DNA: TGTGCCAGTAGTCACCGGGACAGGGGCAATGAGCAGTTCTTC. Amino acids: CASSHRDRGNEQFF. V gene TRBV19 combines with J gene TRBJ2-1, with 10 bases fitting TRBD1. The ends lost 5 bases at V and 6 bases at J; junction bases unmatched: 4. This CDR3 is 14 amino acids long. Germline V gene data show CDR1 as LNHDA and CDR2 as SQIVND (reference sequence).

V is TRBV2 and J is TRBJ1-4; possible D gene TRBD1, 5 bases. This CDR3 is built from 17 residues. The germline CDR1 and CDR2 sequences are SNHLY and FYNNEI. Trimming stripped 4 bases from V and 0 bases from J, with 15 bases between. For the CDR3, the DNA is TGTGCCAGCAGTGCTCGACAGCTACTAGCAACTAATGAAAAACTGTTTTTT. Translating gives CASSARQLLATNEKLFF.

This clonotype was recorded at least ten times. The rearrangement links TRBV7-6 to TRBJ2-5; D is perhaps TRBD1 (6 bases). V was trimmed by 2 bases and J by 0 bases, leaving 10 bases between them. CDR3 length equals 15 residues. The germline gives CDR1 SGHVS, CDR2 FNYEAQ. The DNA of the CDR3 is TGTGCCAGCAGCTTATCACAGGGCCACCAAGAGACCCAGTACTTC. Its protein product is CASSLSQGHQETQYF.

The table lists this clonotype with many counts. This chain uses TRBV2 with TRBJ2-2, with D unresolved. V lost 5 bases and J 1 base, leaving 8 bases between the germline ends. This CDR3 is 14 amino acids long. Germline loops: CDR1 SNHLY, CDR2 FYNNEI. The CDR3 DNA is TGTGCCAGCAGTAGGACGAGGAACACCGGGGAGCTGTTTTTT. As protein: CASSRTRNTGELFF.

This clonotype has at least ten counts. V is TRBV3-1 and J is TRBJ2-1, with a possible D match to TRBD2 (5 bases). This CDR3 region has 14 residues. CDR1 and CDR2 (germline): LGHDT, YNNKEL (reference sequence). Trimming took off 0 bases at V and 4 bases at J, with 7 bases between the two ends. CDR3 protein: CASSQEGLYNEQFF. In DNA, the CDR3 is TGTGCCAGCAGCCAAGAAGGACTTTACAATGAGCAGTTCTTC.

This clonotype has a handful of counts. This chain links TRBV7-2 with TRBJ2-1, with 8 bases lining up with TRBD1. CDR1 is SGHTA, CDR2 FQGNSA, per germline. Germline trimming cut 5 bases from V and 7 bases from J; bases unmatched to any gene: 10. This CDR3 is 15 amino acids long. The DNA of the CDR3 is TGTGCCAGCAGCCTCCAGACCGACAGGGGTAATGAGCAGTTCTTC. Its translation is CASSLQTDRGNEQFF.

About this clonotype itself: This may be a read error, as it is one base from a much larger clone. The conserved phenylalanine or tryptophan normally closing the CDR3 is absent here, so this likely arose from a read error. The V gene is TRBV6-5, the J gene TRBJ2-7; 7 nucleotides agree with TRBD1. The CDR3 is made up of 14 amino acids. J was trimmed by 2 bases and V by 2 bases; bases with no gene match: 3. Germline CDR1 reads MNHEY; CDR2 reads SVGAGI. Here the CDR3 reads CASSYGQGAYEQYL. Written as DNA, the CDR3 is TGTGCCAGCAGTTACGGGCAGGGGGCCTACGAGCAGTACCTC.

This clonotype occurred a few times. With a much larger clone just one base away, this may be a read error. The chain is built from TRBV7-8 and TRBJ2-4; tentative D call: TRBD2 (7 bases). The CDR3 runs 17 residues. The germline CDR1 and CDR2 sequences are SGHVS and FQNEAQ. The V and J ends lost 4 bases and 9 bases respectively, with 25 bases between them. The CDR3 DNA is TGTGCCAGCAGCTCACCCCGGCAGGCTGTAGGGGGGGGCATTCAGTACTTC. This translates into CASSSPRQAVGGGIQYF.

The chain uses TRBV4-2 and TRBJ1-4; no clear D gene. The CDR3 consists of 15 residues. CDR1 is LGHNA and CDR2 is YNFKEQ in the germline V gene. Trimming took off 1 base at V and 4 bases at J, with 10 bases between the two ends. The CDR3 is CASSQGRQDNEKLFF. CDR3 DNA: TGTGCCAGCAGCCAAGGTCGACAAGATAATGAAAAACTGTTTTTT.

This sequence joins TRBV4-3 and TRBJ1-1; D unclear. V was trimmed by 1 base and J by 3 bases, leaving 18 bases between them. The germline gives CDR1 LGHNA, CDR2 YSLEER. The CDR3 totals 17 residues. This chain's CDR3 is CASSQAPVPQVYTEAFF. CDR3 DNA: TGCGCCAGCAGCCAAGCTCCCGTCCCCCAGGTGTACACTGAAGCTTTCTTT.

This clonotype was counted many times. The chain is built from TRBV29-1 and TRBJ1-2, with TRBD1 matching 7 bases. Germline-derived CDR1 and CDR2 are SQVTM and ANQGSEA. Trimming took 4 bases from V and 2 from J; bases not matched to a gene: 1. The CDR3 runs 12 residues. This chain's CDR3 is CSVGQGNYGYTF. The CDR3 nucleotides read TGCAGCGTTGGACAGGGCAACTATGGCTACACCTTC.

This clonotype was detected ten times or more. The genes are TRBV7-2 and TRBJ1-1, with no clear D. Germline loops: CDR1 SGHTA, CDR2 FQGNSA. The CDR3 length is 12 residues. Trimming shortened V by 0 bases and J by 11 bases, and 10 bases separated the two germline ends. The CDR3 region has the DNA TGTGCCAGCAGCTTAGCATCCTCGTACGCTTTCTTT. Residues: CASSLASSYAFF.

This clonotype was recorded at least ten times. J is TRBJ1-1 and V is TRBV29-1; D perhaps matches TRBD1 (6 bases). The CDR3 consists of 12 residues. Germline V gives CDR1 SQVTM, CDR2 ANQGSEA. The CDR3 coding sequence is TGCAGGGGGGGGCATGGGAACACTGAAGCTTTCTTT. It codes for CRGGHGNTEAFF.

This clonotype showed up just a few times. The chain recombines TRBV30 with TRBJ1-6; the match to TRBD1 covers 9 bases. The CDR3 consists of 16 residues. V shed 3 bases, J shed 9 bases, and the junction held 12 bases outside the gene matches. CDR1 is GTSNPN and CDR2 is SVGIG in the germline V gene (reference sequence). The CDR3 DNA is TGTGCCTGGAGAAATGACAGGGGGATAAGCCTTTCACCCCTCCACTTT. Protein: CAWRNDRGISLSPLHF.

This clonotype was counted a few times. The V gene is TRBV6-6, the J gene TRBJ1-1; 7 bases align to TRBD1. Germline assignment: CDR1 MNHNY and CDR2 SVGAGI (reference sequence). The J segment lost 3 bases and the V segment lost 7 bases, leaving 11 bases of the junction unmatched. This CDR3 contains 15 residues. As DNA, the CDR3 is TGTGCCAGCACCCTACAGGGGCGAAGGGACACTGAAGCTTTCTTT. Encoded protein: CASTLQGRRDTEAFF.

V is TRBV7-2 and J is TRBJ2-1, with TRBD1 identical over 8 bases. J was trimmed by 12 bases and V by 6 bases; bases with no gene match: 13. CDR1 SGHTA and CDR2 FQGNSA come from the germline V gene. The CDR3 runs to 14 residues. The CDR3 is CASSPGTGNRGQFF. The CDR3 region has the DNA TGTGCCAGCAGTCCCGGGACAGGCAACAGGGGGCAGTTCTTC.

Comments on this clonotype: A read error may be the cause here, since a much bigger clone is one base away. The V gene is TRBV10-3, the J gene TRBJ1-6; D is unclear. V was trimmed by 5 bases and J by 11 bases, leaving 13 bases between them. The CDR3 contains 13 residues. Germline-derived CDR1 and CDR2 are ENHRY and SYGVKD. The CDR3 region has the DNA TGTGCCATCAGTTCGAACAGATCGACACCCCTCCACTTT. Its translation: CAISSNRSTPLHF.

This clonotype was detected only a few times. This chain connects TRBV7-2 to TRBJ2-7; no definite D call. The V end was cut by 5 bases, the J end by 4 bases, with 12 bases between. This CDR3 spans 13 amino acids. Germline V gene sequence: CDR1 SGHTA, CDR2 FQGNSA. The DNA for the CDR3 is TGTGCCAGCAGCCCCCAAGTGGGATACGAGCAGTACGTC. Its translation is CASSPQVGYEQYV.

This chain uses TRBV7-2 with TRBJ1-2; 7 bases match TRBD1. V shed 0 bases, J shed 8 bases, and the junction held 9 bases outside the gene matches. The CDR3 has 15 residues. CDR1 is SGHTA and CDR2 is FQGNSA in the germline V gene. The CDR3: CASSLARTGEGGYTF. The CDR3 DNA reads TGTGCCAGCAGCTTAGCCCGAACAGGGGAAGGAGGCTACACCTTC. Full variable domain (outside the CDR3, taken from reference TRBV7-2 and TRBJ1-2): GAGVSQSPSNKVTEKGKDVELRCDPISGHTALYWYRQSLGQGLEFLIYFQGNSAPDKSGLPSDRFSAERTGGSVSTLTIQRTQQEDSAVYLCASSLARTGEGGYTFGSGTRLTVV.

This clonotype was seen only a few times. The rearrangement uses TRBV6-2 or TRBV6-3 and TRBJ2-4; 7 positions agree with TRBD1. With V trimmed by 5 bases and J by 1 base, 8 bases remained unmatched. Per the germline V gene, CDR1 is MNHEY and CDR2 is SVGEGT. CDR3 length: 16 amino acids. The CDR3 nucleotides are TGTGCCAGCAGTCCAACAGGGGTAGGGGCCAAAAACATTCAGTACTTC. It is translated as CASSPTGVGAKNIQYF.

This clonotype was counted ten times or more. The chain has TRBV6-2 or TRBV6-3 and TRBJ2-7; D tentatively fits TRBD1 or TRBD2 (6 bases each). Trimming took 6 bases from V and 2 from J, leaving 17 bases between them. Germline assignment: CDR1 MNHEY and CDR2 SVGEGT. The CDR3 consists of 15 residues. The CDR3 protein is CASREGGKPTYEQYF. The CDR3 DNA is TGTGCCAGCAGGGAGGGGGGAAAGCCAACCTACGAGCAGTACTTC.

In this sample, this clonotype turned up many times. The rearrangement uses TRBV5-6 and TRBJ1-1; D is possibly TRBD1 (5 bases). The CDR3 extends over 14 amino acids. Germline V CDR1 and CDR2: SGHDT, YYEEEE. V lost 3 bases and J lost 3, with 12 bases in between. CDR3 protein: CASSSPTAYTEAFF. For the CDR3, the DNA is TGTGCCAGCAGCTCACCGACAGCTTACACTGAAGCTTTCTTT.

CDR3 residues: CASIDFAYNEQFF. The CDR3 region has the DNA TGTGCCAGCATTGACTTCGCCTACAATGAGCAGTTCTTC. The rearrangement joins TRBV27 to TRBJ2-1, with no clear D. The CDR3 length is 13 residues. Germline assignment: CDR1 MNHEY and CDR2 SMNVEV (reference sequence). Trimming removed 7 bases at V and 2 bases at J, with 9 bases between.

This clonotype occurred many times. The chain's CDR3 is CASSLEGDLQVDIQYF. The CDR3 DNA follows: TGCGCCAGCAGCTTGGAAGGGGACCTCCAGGTGGACATTCAGTACTTC. V gene TRBV5-1 combines with J gene TRBJ2-4, with D tentatively TRBD1 or TRBD2 (5 bases each). This CDR3 contains 16 residues. V lost 0 bases to trimming and J lost 8 bases, with 18 bases between them. The V gene's germline CDR1 is SGHRS and CDR2 YFSETQ.

This clonotype was seen ten or more times. The rearrangement uses TRBV6-2 or TRBV6-3 and TRBJ1-1, with D possibly being TRBD1 (5 bases). CDR1 is MNHEY, CDR2 SVGEGT, per germline. This CDR3 is 13 amino acids long. Trimming stripped 0 bases from V and 9 bases from J, with 11 bases between. The CDR3 protein is CASSYSGTVKAFF. The CDR3 bases are TGTGCCAGCAGTTACTCCGGGACCGTCAAAGCTTTCTTT.

V is TRBV30 and J is TRBJ2-3, with a possible D match to TRBD2 (6 bases). This CDR3 has 15 residues. The germline V gene encodes CDR1 GTSNPN and CDR2 SVGIG (reference sequence). Trimming cost V 1 base and J 1 base, with 12 bases left between them. The chain's CDR3 is CAWSAFGGGTDTQYF. In DNA, the CDR3 is TGTGCCTGGAGTGCCTTCGGGGGAGGCACAGATACGCAGTATTTT.